This T cell receptor (beta chain) is from a study of cytomegalovirus exposure and HLA in healthy donors. Findings and caveats of the study: Whilst most TCR sequences proved rare, a subset of public TCRs occurred across many donors. Testing in vitro showed a few CMV-associated chains specific for CMV antigens. Cytomegalovirus association was listed for approximately 150 TCR beta chains.

Worth noting for this clone: As yet, its antigen is unknown.

Some clones are missing from TCRdb's copy, which holds only in-frame ones; the method was immunoSEQ multiplex PCR. The sample has approximately 190,000 clones, 65% to 90% seen once. V lost 2 bases, J lost 5 bases, and 7 bases lay in between. The CDR3 runs 13 residues. Per the germline V gene, CDR1 is MGHRA and CDR2 is YSYEKL. This TCR was recovered from a woman between 25 and 40 years old in good health and CMV-seropositive. The material sequenced was PBMCs. The chain uses TRBV4-1 and TRBJ1-5, with unresolved D. As DNA, the CDR3 is TGCGCCAGCAGCCAAATTTACTATCAGCCCCAGCATTTT. Protein product: CASSQIYYQPQHF.